This passage covers 20 T cell receptor beta chains from one sample sequenced in a study of control samples from healthy donors and cancer patients. Assay: immunoSEQ multiplex PCR; the TCRdb copy retains only in-frame clones and omits some. The sample lists 90,000 to 110,000 clones; just over 90% were seen once. The specimen sequenced was blood. The receptors come from a human donor in good health. The donor label of this sample is uncertain.

The CDR3 region has the DNA TGTGCCAGCAGCCCGATTCGCCCTAGCGGGGGGGGGCGGGTTATTAATGAGCAGTTCTTC. As protein: CASSPIRPSGGGRVINEQFF. V and J are TRBV3-1 (or the pseudogene TRBV3-2) and TRBJ2-1, with 12 bases aligning to TRBD2. Looked up from germline, CDR1 is LGHDT and CDR2 is YNNKEL (reference sequence). The CDR3 sequence is 20 residues long. V gave up 4 bases and J gave up 7 bases; unmatched junction bases: 20.

V is TRBV15 and J is TRBJ2-2; D is undetermined. CDR3 length: 14 residues. Germline loops: CDR1 LNHNV, CDR2 YYDKDF (reference sequence). V gave up 5 bases and J gave up 1 base, with 8 bases separating them. CDR3 sequence: CATSPRQNTGELFF. The CDR3 DNA reads TGTGCCACCAGCCCCCGACAGAACACCGGGGAGCTGTTTTTT.

This clone turned up a few times. The genes are TRBV24-1 and TRBJ2-1; TRBD2 matches at 8 bases. This CDR3 has 15 residues. The ends lost 3 bases at V and 8 bases at J; junction bases unmatched: 8. CDR1 and CDR2 (germline): KGHDR, SFDVKD. CDR3 sequence: CATSDSKTGRDEQFF. The CDR3 DNA reads as TGTGCCACCAGTGATAGCAAAACCGGGAGGGATGAGCAGTTCTTC.

The genes are TRBV11-2 and TRBJ1-3; D not certain. Trimming took off 5 bases at V and 8 bases at J, with 10 bases between the two ends. This CDR3 is 12 amino acids long. Germline V gives CDR1 SGHAT, CDR2 FQNNGV. The CDR3 coding sequence is TGTGCCAGCAGCCCGCAACGACACACCATATATTTT. Protein: CASSPQRHTIYF.

The V gene is TRBV2, the J gene TRBJ1-1, with TRBD1 matching over 9 bases. The CDR3 runs 17 residues. Looked up from germline, CDR1 is SNHLY and CDR2 is FYNNEI. The junction had 17 bases not matched to a gene; V was cut back by 2 bases and J by 10 bases. CDR3 sequence: CASSERSTLGQGIGAFF. The DNA for the CDR3 is TGTGCCAGCAGTGAAAGATCCACCCTGGGACAGGGTATAGGAGCTTTCTTT.

The chain links TRBV6-5 to TRBJ1-6, with D possibly matching TRBD1 (6 bases). The V gene's germline CDR1 is MNHEY and CDR2 SVGAGI. The CDR3 consists of 15 residues. V lost 4 bases to trimming and J lost 7 bases, with 14 bases between them. The CDR3 coding sequence is TGTGCCAGCAGTTTTGGACAGTATTCGAATTCACCCCTCCACTTT. This sequence encodes CASSFGQYSNSPLHF.

The rearrangement joins TRBV5-1 to TRBJ2-5, with 9 nucleotides matching TRBD2. This CDR3 is 15 amino acids long. Trimming removed 3 bases from V and 3 bases from J; junction bases left unmatched: 6. Germline-derived CDR1 and CDR2 are SGHRS and YFSETQ. CDR3 protein: CASSSGTSWEETQYF. Here the CDR3 DNA reads TGCGCCAGCAGCTCCGGGACTAGCTGGGAAGAGACCCAGTACTTC.

The rearrangement links TRBV6-5 to TRBJ2-1; 13 bases line up with TRBD2. The CDR3 sequence is 15 residues long. V dropped 7 bases and J dropped 5; count of bases not matched to a gene: 5. Germline lookup yields CDR1 MNHEY and CDR2 SVGAGI. This CDR3 is CASTRTSGGNNEQFF. The CDR3 DNA reads TGTGCCAGCACCCGGACTAGCGGGGGAAACAATGAGCAGTTCTTC.

The rearrangement links TRBV6-1 to TRBJ1-6; D might be TRBD1 (5 bases). Per germline, CDR1 MNHNS and CDR2 SASEGT. CDR3 length: 18 amino acids. The V end lost 1 base, the J end lost 0 bases, and 13 bases lay between the germline ends. This CDR3 is CASSEGRGKGSYNSPLHF. The CDR3, as DNA: TGTGCCAGCAGTGAAGGGAGGGGCAAAGGCTCCTATAATTCACCCCTCCACTTT.

This clone was picked up one time. The CDR3 DNA reads TGCGCCAGCAGCCCAGCGGGGCCGTATTACAATGAGCAGTTCTTC. Translating it yields CASSPAGPYYNEQFF. The V and J genes are TRBV5-1 and TRBJ2-1; the match to TRBD2 covers 7 bases. This CDR3 has 15 residues. The V gene end was trimmed by 4 bases and the J gene end by 4 bases; junction bases not matched to a gene: 8. In germline, CDR1 is SGHRS, CDR2 YFSETQ.

The chain has TRBV6-1 and TRBJ2-5, with 12 bases lining up with TRBD2. Germline CDR1 reads MNHNS; CDR2 reads SASEGT. After removal of 2 bases from V and 3 bases from J, the junction contained 4 bases not matched to a gene. The CDR3 has 16 residues. CDR3 loop: CASSERTSGAKETQYF. CDR3 in DNA: TGTGCCAGCAGTGAACGGACTAGCGGGGCAAAAGAGACCCAGTACTTC.

The chain links TRBV2 to TRBJ2-3; 7 nucleotides align to TRBD1. This CDR3 is 15 amino acids long. J gave up 2 bases and V 5 bases, and 7 bases lay outside the gene matches. The germline gives CDR1 SNHLY, CDR2 FYNNEI. CDR3 nucleotides: TGTGCCAGCAGTTTCACAGGGGACATCACAGATACGCAGTATTTT. Amino acids: CASSFTGDITDTQYF.

The gene calls are TRBV18 and TRBJ1-6; the match to TRBD1 covers 7 bases. CDR3 size: 13 residues. CDR1 and CDR2 (germline): KGHSH, LQKENI. The V segment lost 6 bases and the J segment 9 bases; nucleotides outside the gene matches: 5. The CDR3 sequence is CASSGQPFSPLHF. In DNA, the CDR3 is TGTGCCAGCTCGGGACAGCCCTTTTCACCCCTCCACTTT.

This chain links TRBV7-2 with TRBJ2-3; a weak D match, TRBD2 (6 bases). CDR1 SGHTA and CDR2 FQGNSA come from the germline V gene. This CDR3 region has 15 residues. The germline V and J ends were trimmed by 1 base and 0 bases, with 8 bases remaining between them. This CDR3 reads CASSLGGVSTDTQYF. The DNA of the CDR3 is TGTGCCAGCAGCTTAGGCGGGGTCAGCACAGATACGCAGTATTTT.

CDR3 DNA sequence: TGTGCCAGCAGTCTGACTCACAGGAGAGATCAGCCCCAGCATTTT. Its protein is CASSLTHRRDQPQHF. The V gene is TRBV27, the J gene TRBJ1-5, with D perhaps TRBD1 (5 bases). Deletions cut 5 bases from V and 5 bases from J, with 16 bases between. Germline CDR1 is MNHEY and CDR2 is SMNVEV (reference sequence). The CDR3 has 15 residues.

The gene calls are TRBV5-1 and TRBJ2-7; perhaps TRBD1 as D (5 bases). Germline CDR1 is SGHRS and CDR2 is YFSETQ. This CDR3 has 15 amino acids. The V end was cut by 0 bases, the J end by 0 bases, with 10 bases between. CDR3 sequence: CASSLGTQSSYEQYF. The DNA of the CDR3 is TGCGCCAGCAGCTTGGGGACACAGAGCTCCTACGAGCAGTACTTC.

The V call is TRBV15, the J call TRBJ1-4, with D unresolved. The CDR3 extends over 16 amino acids. V lost 4 bases and J lost 0, with 12 bases in between. Germline V gene sequence: CDR1 LNHNV, CDR2 YYDKDF (reference sequence). The CDR3 region is CATSTQRAPTNEKLFF. CDR3 DNA sequence: TGTGCCACCAGCACCCAACGGGCCCCAACTAATGAAAAACTGTTTTTT.

J is TRBJ2-5 and V is TRBV7-8; 7 bases fit TRBD2. The CDR3 consists of 14 residues. Trimming at V came to 5 bases and at J to 1 base, leaving 4 bases not matched to a gene. Germline V gene sequence: CDR1 SGHVS, CDR2 FQNEAQ. The CDR3 protein is CASSVSGTQETQYF. CDR3 nucleotides: TGTGCCAGCAGCGTGAGCGGGACCCAAGAGACCCAGTACTTC.

This chain joins TRBV6-5 and TRBJ1-1; 8 bases are shared with TRBD1. Per germline, CDR1 MNHEY and CDR2 SVGAGI. The CDR3 contains 14 residues. Trimming took 6 bases from V and 1 from J; bases not matched to a gene: 4. Here the CDR3 reads CASSYDRGNTEAFF. The CDR3 DNA follows: TGTGCCAGCAGCTACGACAGGGGGAACACTGAAGCTTTCTTT.

The chain recombines TRBV5-1 with TRBJ2-1; D gene ambiguous. The length of the CDR3 is 15 residues. Per germline, CDR1 SGHRS and CDR2 YFSETQ. V was trimmed by 1 base and J by 7 bases, leaving 15 bases between them. The DNA for the CDR3 is TGCGCCAGCAGCTTGTACAGTGCGGTGGGGAATGAGCAGTTCTTC. It is translated as CASSLYSAVGNEQFF. The full variable domain, its missing parts supplied by reference TRBV5-1 and TRBJ2-1, is KAGVTQTPRYLIKTRGQQVTLSCSPISGHRSVSWYQQTPGQGLQFLFEYFSETQRNKGNFPGRFSGRQFSNSRSEMNVSTLELGDSALYLCASSLYSAVGNEQFFGPGTRLTVL.